The T cell receptor beta chain described here comes from a study of OX40 agonist ivuxolimab in advanced cancers. General study results and limits: In CD8+ T cells, expanded clones were on average more numerous than in CD4+. What antigens the expanded peripheral T cells recognized was never established. Partial responders at 0.1-3.0 mg/kg had among the lowest clonal expansion.

Germline trimming cut 4 bases from V and 3 bases from J; bases unmatched to any gene: 2. CDR1 and CDR2 (germline): MGHRA, YSYEKL. CDR3 length: 13 residues. Data came from immunoSEQ multiplex PCR; TCRdb stores just in-frame clones and leaves some out. This table holds around 16,000 clones, roughly 78% found once. Baseline was the first blood sampling point, followed by cycle 4 day 1 and cycle 7 day 1. This clone was detected a few times. The antigen remains undetermined. The rearrangement links TRBV4-1 to TRBJ1-1; TRBD1 agrees at 7 bases. This TCR derives from an adult with an advanced solid tumor such as melanoma, head and neck, liver or kidney cancer. Sequenced here: CD4+ or CD8+ T cells sorted from blood, sampled in a trial of the OX40 agonist ivuxolimab. In DNA, the CDR3 is TGCGCCAGCAGCCCAGGGGGATACACTGAAGCTTTCTTT. It codes for CASSPGGYTEAFF.